This T cell receptor (beta chain) was recorded in a study of cytomegalovirus exposure and HLA in healthy donors. Across the study: Most donors, 70% to 85% of over 350 genotyped, fell in the Caucasian-associated ancestry cluster. Points from the study as a whole: An analysis done earlier found most TCR beta V segments productive about 87% or about 30% of the time.

This clone occurred a few times. Its antigen is not identified. The V gene end was trimmed by 6 bases and the J gene end by 5 bases; junction bases not matched to a gene: 7. Germline values: CDR1 MNHEY, CDR2 SMNVEV (reference sequence). CDR3 size: 13 residues. Both 60 Vbeta primers and 13 Jbeta primers went into the PCR. Some clones are missing from TCRdb's copy, which holds only in-frame ones; the method was immunoSEQ multiplex PCR. This table has 100,000 to 120,000 clones, nearly 80% appearing once. This chain uses TRBV27 with TRBJ2-7; 7 nucleotides match TRBD1. This receptor was obtained from a man under 40 in good health and CMV-seronegative. Sequenced material: PBMCs. The CDR3 spells CASSNRQGDEQYF. For the CDR3, the DNA is TGTGCCAGCAGCAATCGACAGGGTGACGAGCAGTACTTC.